Presented here are 5 T cell receptor beta chains from one specimen sequenced in a study of regulatory T cells in long-lasting Graves disease. Time point in this sample: newly diagnosed GD, antithyroid drugs for less than 3 months. Researchers made the TCR library from RNA that was extracted from PBMCs. With iRepertoire HTBI primers and Arm-PCR of CDR3 regions, TCR beta libraries were built. TCRdb recomputed calls from the multiplex PCR reads with MiXCR, one row per CDR3 protein. The sample has hundreds of thousands of distinct CDR3 sequences; roughly 18% are singletons. Material: peripheral blood mononuclear cells (PBMCs), obtained at new diagnosis, from a patient treated with antithyroid drugs. The source of these receptors is a female donor with Graves disease.

To note about this clonotype: The limits of the CDR3 on the DNA are not certain, so only TCRdb's listed CDR3 is given. The chain links TRBV2 to TRBJ2-1; TRBD2 reflects the table's D call only, with no check against the DNA. Germline-derived CDR1 and CDR2 are SNHLY and FYNNEI. The CDR3 adds up to 14 amino acids, both ends counted. The CDR3 spells CASRQVGPGIERFF.

Remarks on this clonotype: This may arise from a read error, as a much more abundant clone is one base away. The chain recombines TRBV7-2 with TRBJ2-7; the D gene is possibly TRBD1 (6 bases). Looked up from germline, CDR1 is SGHTA and CDR2 is FQGNSA. The CDR3 length is 12 residues. Trimming pared 5 bases from V and 3 bases from J, leaving 8 bases between. CDR3 bases: TGTGCCAGCAGCCAGGGGATCTACGAGCAGTACTTC. This encodes CASSQGIYEQYF.

Worth noting for this clonotype: The junction does not match germline at one end; this may be a read error. J is TRBJ2-1 and V is TRBV24-1; TRBD1 might be the D (6 bases). The CDR3 contains 16 residues. Germline CDR1 is KGHDR and CDR2 is SFDVKD. The CDR3 DNA sequence: TGTGCCTCCAGTGACACGGACAGCGAAGGCTACAATGGGCAGTTCTTC. Its protein is CASSDTDSEGYNGQFF.

The sample holds many counts of this clonotype. V gene TRBV6-1 combines with J gene TRBJ1-1; possibly TRBD1 for D (6 bases). The CDR3 is made up of 14 amino acids. The V and J ends lost 7 bases and 0 bases respectively, with 12 bases between them. The germline gives CDR1 MNHNS, CDR2 SASEGT. This CDR3 reads CASKRQAMNTEAFF. DNA for the CDR3: TGTGCCAGCAAAAGACAGGCAATGAACACTGAAGCTTTCTTT.

The V gene is TRBV4-1, the J gene TRBJ1-6; 8 bases align to TRBD1. CDR3 length: 16 residues. The junction had 5 bases not matched to a gene; V was cut back by 2 bases and J by 5 bases. Per germline, CDR1 MGHRA and CDR2 YSYEKL. The CDR3 loop is CASSQPGQGNNSPLHF. DNA for the CDR3: TGCGCCAGCAGCCAACCCGGACAGGGTAATAATTCACCCCTCCACTTT.